This passage covers 14 T cell receptor beta chains from one sample sequenced in a study of blood T cell repertoires in COVID-19. TCRdb's copy holds only in-frame clones and misses some; the assay was immunoSEQ multiplex PCR. This sample yields about 250,000 clones, of which 88% are seen a single time; around 6.3% belongs to the top ten. The sequencing sample was made of peripheral blood. All receptors derive from a woman in her thirties with COVID-19, enrolled during active disease.

The J gene is TRBJ2-7, the V gene TRBV5-1; perhaps TRBD2 as D (5 bases). V was trimmed by 0 bases and J by 6 bases, leaving 13 bases between them. The CDR3 contains 14 residues. Per germline, CDR1 SGHRS and CDR2 YFSETQ. The CDR3 is CASSLGTLGTEQYV. The DNA of the CDR3 is TGCGCCAGCAGCTTGGGGACTCTAGGCACCGAGCAGTACGTC.

The rearrangement joins TRBV27 to TRBJ1-2; the D gene is possibly TRBD1 (6 bases). The CDR3 loop spans 15 amino acids. Germline V gives CDR1 MNHEY, CDR2 SMNVEV (reference sequence). The V end lost 4 bases, the J end lost 1 base, and 13 bases lay between the germline ends. The CDR3 DNA is TGTGCCAGCAGTTCCGCCCAAGGGGGTAACTATGGCTACACCTTC. It yields the protein CASSSAQGGNYGYTF.

CDR3 loop: CASSLARGTSYEQYF. CDR3 in DNA: TGTGCCAGCAGCTTAGCCAGGGGAACCTCCTACGAGCAGTACTTC. This chain uses TRBV7-2 with TRBJ2-7; TRBD1 might be the D (6 bases). The CDR3 consists of 15 residues. V lost 0 bases to trimming and J lost 0 bases, with 9 bases between them. Germline CDR1 SGHTA, CDR2 FQGNSA. Together with reference TRBV7-2 and TRBJ2-7, the CDR3 gives the full variable domain: GAGVSQSPSNKVTEKGKDVELRCDPISGHTALYWYRQSLGQGLEFLIYFQGNSAPDKSGLPSDRFSAERTGGSVSTLTIQRTQQEDSAVYLCASSLARGTSYEQYFGPGTRLTVT.

The CDR3 region is CASSWTSGGGDTQYF. The DNA of the CDR3 is TGCGCCAGCAGCTGGACTAGCGGGGGTGGGGATACGCAGTATTTT. The chain employs TRBV5-1 and TRBJ2-3; TRBD2 matches at 13 bases. CDR3 size: 15 residues. The V segment lost 3 bases and the J segment 6 bases; nucleotides outside the gene matches: 4. Germline lookup yields CDR1 SGHRS and CDR2 YFSETQ.

This clone was counted a single time. The CDR3 sequence: CASRDTGPTDSPLHF. The CDR3 DNA is TGTGCCAGTAGAGATACAGGACCTACTGATTCACCCCTCCACTTT. The genes are TRBV19 and TRBJ1-6; tentatively, D is TRBD1 (5 bases). V shed 6 bases and J shed 8 bases, with 17 bases lying between them. The CDR3 sequence is 15 residues long. CDR1 and CDR2 from the germline V gene are LNHDA and SQIVND (reference sequence).

The DNA of the CDR3 is TGTGCCAGTAGGGCCGGGACAGGGGTCTACGAGCAGTACTTC. This translates into CASRAGTGVYEQYF. The chain carries TRBV19 and TRBJ2-7, with 10 nucleotides matching TRBD1. Germline trimming cut 6 bases from V and 3 bases from J; bases unmatched to any gene: 5. CDR1 and CDR2 (germline): LNHDA, SQIVND (reference sequence). The CDR3 spans 14 residues.

This clone came up once. V and J are TRBV27 and TRBJ1-6, with D perhaps matching TRBD1 (5 bases). Per germline, CDR1 MNHEY and CDR2 SMNVEV (reference sequence). Deletions cut 5 bases from V and 6 bases from J, with 17 bases between. This CDR3 comprises 16 residues. In nucleotides, the CDR3 is TGTGCCAGCAGTATAAAATCGGGACTTAGTAATTCACCCCTCCACTTT. Translated, it gives CASSIKSGLSNSPLHF.

This chain uses TRBV19 with TRBJ2-1, with 10 bases that match TRBD1. Germline CDR1 LNHDA, CDR2 SQIVND (reference sequence). V lost 6 bases and J lost 5; bases outside the gene matches: 13. The CDR3 runs 17 residues. The CDR3 DNA reads as TGTGCCAGTAGCCCCGGGACAGGGGTACGGGCTCACAATGAGCAGTTCTTC. Residues: CASSPGTGVRAHNEQFF. The whole variable domain, filled in from reference TRBV19 and TRBJ2-1, reads DGGITQSPKYLFRKEGQNVTLSCEQNLNHDAMYWYRQDPGQGLRLIYYSQIVNDFQKGDIAEGYSVSREKKESFPLTVTSAQKNPTAFYLCASSPGTGVRAHNEQFFGPGTRLTVL.

The rearrangement uses TRBV19 and TRBJ2-7, with 7 bases fitting TRBD2. The trim removed 7 bases at V and 6 bases at J, leaving 15 bases unmatched. Looked up from germline, CDR1 is LNHDA and CDR2 is SQIVND (reference sequence). This CDR3 spans 15 amino acids. The CDR3 coding sequence is TGTGCCAGTACTACCTCGAAGGGAGGGCCGGGCGAGCAGTACTTC. Amino acids: CASTTSKGGPGEQYF.

The V and J genes are TRBV5-4 and TRBJ2-5; the match to TRBD2 covers 9 bases. The CDR3 is 15 residues long. The J segment lost 4 bases and the V segment lost 0 bases, leaving 4 bases of the junction unmatched. CDR1 and CDR2 from the germline V gene are SGHNT and YYREEE (reference sequence). This CDR3 is CASSLVLAGVETQYF. The DNA of the CDR3 is TGTGCCAGCAGCTTGGTGTTAGCGGGGGTAGAGACCCAGTACTTC.

This clone occurred once. The chain is built from TRBV18 and TRBJ2-7, with TRBD2 identical over 14 bases. V was clipped by 3 bases and J by 4 bases; unmatched bases: 2. CDR3 length equals 15 residues. Per the germline V gene, CDR1 is KGHSH and CDR2 is LQKENI. The CDR3 bases are TGTGCCAGCTCACCGACTAGCGGGAGGGAGTACGAGCAGTACTTC. Translating gives CASSPTSGREYEQYF.

The chain combines TRBV6-1 with TRBJ2-2, with 7 nucleotides matching TRBD1. Germline CDR1 MNHNS, CDR2 SASEGT. V shed 0 bases, J shed 4 bases, and the junction held 5 bases outside the gene matches. This CDR3 is 16 amino acids long. The CDR3 here is CASSEALGQATGELFF. CDR3 nucleotides: TGTGCCAGCAGTGAAGCGCTCGGACAGGCCACCGGGGAGCTGTTTTTT.

This chain links TRBV4-1 with TRBJ1-6, with TRBD1 identical over 7 bases. Per the germline V gene, CDR1 is MGHRA and CDR2 is YSYEKL. The CDR3 totals 17 residues. J was trimmed by 0 bases and V by 4 bases; bases with no gene match: 6. As DNA, the CDR3 is TGCGCCAGCAGCCTACGACAGGGAACCTCCTATAATTCACCCCTCCACTTT. This codes for CASSLRQGTSYNSPLHF.

This clone was picked up a small number of times. The genes are TRBV19 and TRBJ2-4; 7 bases are a match to TRBD2. After removal of 3 bases from V and 0 bases from J, the junction contained 8 bases not matched to a gene. Germline CDR1 reads LNHDA; CDR2 reads SQIVND (reference sequence). The CDR3 totals 17 residues. CDR3 in DNA: TGTGCCAGTAGTATTGAGGGAGGGAGAATAGCCAAAAACATTCAGTACTTC. Amino acids: CASSIEGGRIAKNIQYF.